This is a list of T cell receptor beta chains from one sample in a study of T cell repertoires in cytomegalovirus infection. Using its own MiXCR run on the reads, TCRdb lists one record per CDR3 protein. The data show just under 500,000 distinct CDR3 sequences, with more than 30% seen just once and about 17% held by the top ten. These receptors' antigens are unknown. Sequencing used cultured PBMCs, obtained from culture after CMV antigen stimulation. These receptors were taken from a human donor in good health (CMV status not recorded). Some clones in this sample may be carry-over from other donors' samples. Both conserved end residues are part of each CDR3.

v_call cdr3_aa
TRBV7-8 CASSVDRVGNTEAFF
TRBV3-1 CASSHHRDRGSPLHF
TRBV20-1 CSARLTSGASTQYF
TRBV5-6 CASSSGRLLAPLHF
TRBV20-1 CSAKGGDWFYEQFF
TRBV5-1 CASSLEAGYTNYGYTF
TRBV7-2 CASSLGESATDTQYF
TRBV7-2 CASSFQGPGEPQHF
TRBV7-2 CASSLRVSTDTQYF
TRBV20-1 CSARDSGNRGGNSPLHF
TRBV2 CASSEGRGASYEQYF
TRBV12-3/TRBV12-4 CASSYVPTEAFF
TRBV28 CASTQPGDKSYEQYF
TRBV24-1 CATSDPGQTLSSYNEQFF
TRBV3-1 CASIAGAGLGQPQHF
TRBV12-3/TRBV12-4 CASNTLEAEKLFF